This TCR beta chain emerged from a study of blood T cell repertoires in COVID-19 (dated by TCRdb to 2018 to 2021). With respect to the entire study: Samples from collaborators originated in the United States, Italy and Spain and spanned both the acute and convalescent phases of COVID-19. The repertoires were released in a freely available public database intended as a resource for research on the immune response to SARS-CoV-2. The sample metadata nearly always contained a de-identified subject ID, COVID-19 status, age in years and sex. The samples were drawn from two sources: the first 160 participants of the ongoing ImmuneRACE study, and over 1,000 subjects contributed by 6 global collaborators. The prospective study material was composed of cDNA or gDNA derived from T cells, B-cell-depleted T cells, or PBMCs. Subjects who had been exposed to COVID-19, were actively infected with it, or had recovered from it provided the deeply sampled blood TCRbeta repertoires that made up the dataset. HLA class I and class II types, where available, came from metadata supplied by the sample provider rather than from assay-based typing. The paper as a whole reports these results and caveats: The quantity of clinical and demographic metadata differed by source and by participant and was supplied without curation.

In the prospective study, participants were about 18 to 95 years old, resided in about two dozen geographic areas of the United States, and were enrolled through a virtual design. In the prospective study, cohorts were assigned on the basis of participant-reported clinical history obtained from a screening survey and a study questionnaire. In the prospective study, mobile phlebotomists collected whole blood, serum and a nasopharyngeal or oropharyngeal swab from each participant. Additional blood draws and questionnaires over an approximately 2-month period could optionally be provided by prospective study participants. Blood samples from the prospective study were shipped frozen or at room temperature prior to DNA extraction. Turning to this clone: Its antigen target is currently unknown. The record has no base qualities; no much larger clone is one base away.

TCRbeta CDR3 regions were amplified from genomic DNA using the immunoSEQ Assay, a bias-controlled multiplex PCR. On the study's bioinformatics: The number of nucleated cells in each sample was estimated by amplification of reference gene primers within the assay. To quantify the absolute abundance of each unique TCRbeta CDR3 rearrangement, sequence reads were collapsed and filtered. For each sample, productive Simpson clonality was calculated as the square root of Simpson's diversity index across productive rearrangements. TCRdb holds this immuneACCESS table with in-frame rearrangements only. Some clones are missing; in checked studies, unresolved V genes explain under half, and the rest has no known cause. V, J and clone size were drawn from that table, and D and trimming were deduced from the DNA. A total of 300,000 to 350,000 clones appear in this sample, 90% of them only once. The ten largest account for approximately 4% of the sample.

Specimen: PBMCs or T cells enriched from blood (not recorded which). This TCR came from a young woman with acute COVID-19.

The bases are TGTGCCAGCTCACCGCCGACGGGGGAGGGGACTGAAGCTTTCTTT. Its protein is CASSPPTGEGTEAFF. The receptor chain draws on TRBV18 and TRBJ1-1, and perhaps TRBD1 as D gene, on 5 matching bases. V and J lose 3 bases and 5 bases, and a span of 16 bases separates them. The cysteine opens and the phenylalanine closes a CDR3 of 15 amino acids. Only the CDR3 portion is preserved as DNA: 45 bases, with reading frame beginning at the first base. Looking up the germline V gene yields CDR1 KGHSH and CDR2 LQKENI.